What follows are 10 T cell receptor beta chains derived from one specimen sequenced in a study of T cell responses to AZD1222 COVID-19 vaccine. The method was immunoSEQ multiplex PCR; TCRdb's version includes in-frame clones alone and lacks a portion of them. Of 120,000 or so clones listed, 75% to 90% are singletons. The sample here was peripheral blood, taken on day 0 of AZD1222 vaccination. The receptors here all came from an adult in good health.

The rearrangement joins TRBV5-4 to TRBJ2-5, with TRBD2 as a possible D gene (5 bases). Germline V lookup: CDR1 SGHNT, CDR2 YYREEE (reference sequence). The CDR3 totals 14 residues. The V and J ends lost 3 bases and 2 bases respectively, with 11 bases between them. The CDR3 region has the DNA TGTGCCAGCAGCTCCCCTAGCATACAAGAGACCCAGTACTTC. The encoded protein is CASSSPSIQETQYF.

This chain joins TRBV5-1 and TRBJ2-2; no firm D call. Germline CDR1 is SGHRS and CDR2 is YFSETQ. The CDR3 consists of 15 residues. V dropped 4 bases and J dropped 2 bases, with 12 bases sitting between them. This chain's CDR3 is CASSRGHDNTGELFF. The CDR3 nucleotides are TGCGCCAGCAGCCGTGGGCACGACAACACCGGGGAGCTGTTTTTT.

This chain uses TRBV5-5 with TRBJ2-7; 14 bases are a match to TRBD2. After removal of 4 bases from V and 7 bases from J, the junction contained 7 bases not matched to a gene. Germline V CDR1 and CDR2: SGHKS, YYEKEE (reference sequence). CDR3 length: 15 amino acids. In nucleotides, the CDR3 is TGTGCCAGCAGCCCCCCCGGGACTAGCGGGGGAGAGCAGTACTTC. Residues: CASSPPGTSGGEQYF. The full variable domain, rest sourced from reference TRBV5-5 and TRBJ2-7, is DAGVTQSPTHLIKTRGQQVTLRCSPISGHKSVSWYQQVLGQGPQFIFQYYEKEERGRGNFPDRFSARQFPNYSSELNVNALLLGDSALYLCASSPPGTSGGEQYFGPGTRLTVT.

This sequence joins TRBV9 and TRBJ2-1; possible D gene TRBD2, 5 bases. There are 13 residues in the CDR3. CDR1 SGDLS and CDR2 YYNGEE come from the germline V gene. With 0 bases removed from V and 7 bases from J, the gap between germline ends came to 8 bases. The CDR3 DNA follows: TGTGCCAGCAGCGTAGCTCCGGGGAATGAGCAGTTCTTC. Amino acids: CASSVAPGNEQFF.

The J gene is TRBJ1-6, the V gene TRBV4-1; D unresolved. The length of the CDR3 is 16 residues. The germline V gene has CDR1 MGHRA and CDR2 YSYEKL. With 0 bases removed from V and 6 bases from J, the gap between germline ends came to 12 bases. The CDR3 nucleotides read TGCGCCAGCAGCCAAGATTTAGGCGCTACTAATTCACCCCTCCACTTT. Protein sequence: CASSQDLGATNSPLHF.

This chain joins TRBV6-5 and TRBJ1-1, with 8 bases identical to TRBD1. The CDR3 length is 13 residues. Per the germline V gene, CDR1 is MNHEY and CDR2 is SVGAGI. J was trimmed by 3 bases and V by 6 bases; bases with no gene match: 3. The CDR3 region has the DNA TGTGCCAGCAGGGACAGGGCGTACACTGAAGCTTTCTTT. Translating it yields CASRDRAYTEAFF.

The CDR3 region has the DNA TGTGCCAGCAGGGCGGGACAGATGGGAAACACCATATATTTT. Amino acids: CASRAGQMGNTIYF. The chain links TRBV28 to TRBJ1-3, with 7 bases aligning to TRBD1. V was clipped by 6 bases and J by 4 bases; unmatched bases: 6. Germline CDR1 is MDHEN and CDR2 is SYDVKM. The CDR3 sequence is 14 residues long.

This chain links TRBV6-2 or TRBV6-3 with TRBJ1-6; D unresolved. V was pared by 4 bases and J by 7 bases, with 17 bases between. Germline V lookup: CDR1 MNHEY, CDR2 SVGEGT. The CDR3 covers 16 residues. The CDR3 nucleotides read TGTGCCAGCAGTTTACTGGCGACTGGGAGGAATTCACCCCTCCACTTT. This codes for CASSLLATGRNSPLHF.

This chain joins TRBV18 and TRBJ1-5; D unresolved. The CDR3 loop spans 12 amino acids. Germline CDR1 is KGHSH and CDR2 is LQKENI. V lost 2 bases and J 9 bases, leaving 8 bases between the germline ends. The CDR3 DNA follows: TGTGCCAGCTCACCAGGGCACCGGCCCCAGCATTTT. Translation: CASSPGHRPQHF.

V usage is TRBV6-5 and J usage is TRBJ2-3; D gene uncertain. The CDR3 is 14 amino acids. V was pared by 8 bases and J by 1 base, with 13 bases between. Germline V gives CDR1 MNHEY, CDR2 SVGAGI. Here the CDR3 DNA reads TGTGCCAGCCTTCTAGGTTGGGGCACAGATACGCAGTATTTT. This sequence encodes CASLLGWGTDTQYF.